The entry below describes one T cell receptor (beta chain). There is no known antigen for this receptor. Base qualities are missing; no much larger clone stands one base away. Library generation was performed with the immunoSEQ multiplex PCR assay. Imported from immuneACCESS, the table was reduced by TCRdb to in-frame sequences with V and J called. These copies leave out some clones; in studies compared against another copy, an unresolved V gene accounts for under half, and the cause of the remainder is not known. The sample contains 50,000 to 65,000 clones, about 93% of them found a single time. 2.5% to 3.5% of the sample is taken by the ten largest. The data derive from a study of T cell changes during pregnancy in multiple sclerosis (dated by TCRdb to the late 2010s). Broadly, across the study: In women with multiple sclerosis, the researchers looked at how the T cell repertoire shifted as pregnancy progressed.

The germline ends are 21 bases apart after V is trimmed by 5 bases and J by 4 bases. The CDR3, cysteine through phenylalanine, is 16 amino acids long. The CDR3 DNA has 48 bases and is translated from base 1. From the germline V gene (reference sequence), CDR1 is SGHAT and CDR2 is FQDESV. The receptor chain draws on TRBV11-1 and TRBJ2-7; matching of 7 bases hints at TRBD2 as the D gene. The source was CD8+ T cells from peripheral blood mononuclear cells, collected in the second trimester of pregnancy. The TCR comes from a female donor with multiple sclerosis, enrolled in a pregnancy study. The base sequence is TGTGCCAGCAGCACCGACTCGGGGGGCAGGTGGTACGAGCAGTACTTC. This yields the protein CASSTDSGGRWYEQYF.